A single sample gave rise to the 26 T cell receptor beta chains below, sequenced in a study of OX40 agonist ivuxolimab in advanced cancers. Using immunoSEQ multiplex PCR, the repertoire was profiled, and TCRdb retains in-frame clones only, with some absent. This table holds 100,000 to 150,000 clones, just over 90% found once. Sequences were derived from CD4+ or CD8+ T cells sorted from blood, sampled in a trial of the OX40 agonist ivuxolimab. These receptors came from an adult with an advanced solid tumor such as melanoma, head and neck, liver or kidney cancer.

The chain has TRBV7-2 and TRBJ2-5; TRBD2 aligns across 7 bases. The germline V gene has CDR1 SGHTA and CDR2 FQGNSA. CDR3 length equals 15 residues. V lost 3 bases to trimming and J lost 1 base; unmatched junction nucleotides: 5. The CDR3 here is CASSLGLLGQETQYF. As DNA, the CDR3 is TGTGCCAGCAGCTTGGGACTACTGGGCCAAGAGACCCAGTACTTC.

The chain recombines TRBV6-1 with TRBJ1-3, with no clear D. The CDR3 is 16 residues long. Germline CDR1 reads MNHNS; CDR2 reads SASEGT. Trimming removed 1 base at V and 2 bases at J, with 12 bases between. CDR3 sequence (DNA): TGTGCCAGCAGTGAAGGGCAAGGTATCACTGGAAACACCATATATTTT. This codes for CASSEGQGITGNTIYF.

V and J are TRBV19 and TRBJ1-5, with a possible D match to TRBD1 (6 bases). The CDR3 consists of 12 residues. The V and J ends lost 6 bases and 7 bases respectively, with 10 bases between them. From germline, CDR1 is LNHDA and CDR2 SQIVND (reference sequence). This chain's CDR3 is CASSLQGQPQHF. For the CDR3, the DNA is TGTGCCAGTAGCCTCCAGGGGCAGCCCCAGCATTTT.

The chain is built from TRBV7-3 and TRBJ2-2, with TRBD2 matching over 10 bases. In germline, CDR1 is SGHTA, CDR2 FQGTGA. J lost 9 bases, V lost 5 bases, and 9 bases had no gene match. CDR3 length equals 15 residues. The CDR3 is CASSVEREGSRELFF. For the CDR3, the DNA is TGTGCCAGCAGCGTTGAGCGGGAGGGGTCCCGGGAGCTGTTTTTT.

The J gene is TRBJ2-2, the V gene TRBV29-1, with D perhaps matching TRBD2 (5 bases). V gave up 6 bases and J gave up 3 bases, with 14 bases separating them. The CDR3 runs 14 residues. In germline, CDR1 is SQVTM, CDR2 ANQGSEA. In DNA, the CDR3 is TGCAGCGTAAGGGAGCATGTGGACACCGGGGAGCTGTTTTTT. The encoded protein is CSVREHVDTGELFF.

V usage is TRBV7-2 and J usage is TRBJ2-3, with D perhaps matching TRBD1 (6 bases). V was clipped by 6 bases and J by 4 bases, with 8 bases between them. This CDR3 spans 12 amino acids. Germline V gene data show CDR1 as SGHTA and CDR2 as FQGNSA. The CDR3 DNA reads as TGTGCCAGCAGACCAGGGGCAGATACGCAGTATTTT. This codes for CASRPGADTQYF.

The chain has TRBV6-5 and TRBJ2-7, with 10 nucleotides matching TRBD1. Germline V gives CDR1 MNHEY, CDR2 SVGAGI. V lost 4 bases, J lost 2 bases, and 2 bases stayed unmatched. This CDR3 has 14 residues. The CDR3 spells CASSFGTGAYEQYF. CDR3 bases: TGTGCCAGCAGTTTCGGGACAGGGGCCTACGAGCAGTACTTC.

The CDR3 loop reads CASRRDRAMNTEAFF. CDR3 DNA sequence: TGTGCCAGTAGGAGAGACAGGGCGATGAACACTGAAGCTTTCTTT. The chain has TRBV27 and TRBJ1-1; 7 positions agree with TRBD1. Germline assignment: CDR1 MNHEY and CDR2 SMNVEV (reference sequence). Trimming took 9 bases from V and 0 from J; bases not matched to a gene: 10. This CDR3 is built from 15 residues.

This clone has just a few counts. The chain is built from TRBV6-6 and TRBJ1-2; D remains unclear. CDR1 and CDR2 from the germline V gene are MNHNY and SVGAGI (reference sequence). The CDR3 length is 15 residues. Trimming shortened V by 6 bases and J by 7 bases, and 21 bases separated the two germline ends. The CDR3 nucleotides are TGTGCCAGCAGCCAGCAGAGTCTATTCCGTCTTGGCTACACCTTC. Translated, it gives CASSQQSLFRLGYTF.

The genes are TRBV4-3 and TRBJ2-2; 9 bases line up with TRBD2. This CDR3 region has 16 residues. The junction had 0 bases not matched to a gene; V was cut back by 0 bases and J by 1 base. Germline V gene sequence: CDR1 LGHNA, CDR2 YSLEER. The DNA for the CDR3 is TGCGCCAGCAGCCAAGATAGCGGGAGGAACACCGGGGAGCTGTTTTTT. It specifies CASSQDSGRNTGELFF.

The V and J genes are TRBV7-9 and TRBJ1-1; 7 positions match TRBD1. Trimming removed 3 bases from V and 2 bases from J; junction bases left unmatched: 6. The CDR3 consists of 15 residues. Germline CDR1 reads SEHNR; CDR2 reads FQNEAQ (reference sequence). The CDR3 DNA reads TGTGCCAGCAGCTTGGACAGGACAGTCAACACTGAAGCTTTCTTT. Encoded protein: CASSLDRTVNTEAFF.

The J gene is TRBJ2-3, the V gene TRBV4-1; either TRBD1 or TRBD2 may fit D (5 bases each). Looked up from germline, CDR1 is MGHRA and CDR2 is YSYEKL. With 4 bases removed from V and 4 bases from J, the gap between germline ends came to 9 bases. The CDR3 covers 13 residues. The CDR3 loop is CASSLGVPDTQYF. CDR3 in DNA: TGCGCCAGCAGCCTGGGGGTCCCAGATACGCAGTATTTT.

Comments on this clone: This same CDR3 is encoded by further DNA sequences in the sample. The chain links TRBV6-5 to TRBJ1-1; D gene unclear. The CDR3 runs to 12 residues. Germline CDR1 and CDR2: MNHEY and SVGAGI. V was cut by 2 bases and J by 1 base, with 2 bases left in between. CDR3 loop: CASSYRNTEAFF. DNA for the CDR3: TGTGCCAGCAGTTACCGGAACACTGAAGCTTTCTTT.

The chain has TRBV29-1 and TRBJ2-3, with 8 bases lining up with TRBD1. Germline CDR1 reads SQVTM; CDR2 reads ANQGSEA. The CDR3 totals 13 residues. V gave up 6 bases and J gave up 1 base; unmatched junction bases: 3. The CDR3 DNA reads as TGCAGCGTCCGGGGACAGGGCACAGATACGCAGTATTTT. Its protein is CSVRGQGTDTQYF.

The chain links TRBV27 to TRBJ1-5, with unresolved D. Trimming took off 6 bases at V and 0 bases at J, with 15 bases between the two ends. There are 16 residues in the CDR3. Germline lookup yields CDR1 MNHEY and CDR2 SMNVEV (reference sequence). The CDR3, as DNA: TGTGCCAGCAGCCCCCTCTGGGCCGTTAGCAATCAGCCCCAGCATTTT. Encoded protein: CASSPLWAVSNQPQHF.

Only a few counts were recorded for this clone. Other DNA sequences of this sample code for an identical CDR3. The chain uses TRBV10-3 and TRBJ1-5; 9 nucleotides align to TRBD1. Germline V CDR1 and CDR2: ENHRY, SYGVKD. V was clipped by 6 bases and J by 4 bases; unmatched bases: 1. This CDR3 is built from 13 residues. For the CDR3, the DNA is TGTGCCATCAGCGGGACAGGGAATCAGCCCCAGCATTTT. Amino acid sequence: CAISGTGNQPQHF.

The chain is built from TRBV19 and TRBJ2-1, with TRBD2 identical over 9 bases. J gave up 5 bases and V 9 bases, and 11 bases lay outside the gene matches. The CDR3 runs to 15 residues. Germline CDR1 reads LNHDA; CDR2 reads SQIVND (reference sequence). The CDR3 sequence is CASQGGLAGNNEQFF. CDR3 nucleotides: TGTGCCAGCCAGGGAGGGCTAGCGGGAAACAATGAGCAGTTCTTC.

The chain combines TRBV5-8 with TRBJ2-3; D perhaps matches TRBD2 (6 bases). This CDR3 spans 14 amino acids. Germline V lookup: CDR1 SGHTS, CDR2 YDEGEE. With 2 bases removed from V and 12 bases from J, the gap between germline ends came to 19 bases. CDR3 sequence reads: CASSFGTAPGAQYF. In DNA form, the CDR3 reads TGTGCCAGCAGCTTCGGGACCGCCCCGGGAGCCCAGTATTTT.

The genes are TRBV9 and TRBJ2-2, with 11 bases that match TRBD1. The ends lost 3 bases at V and 8 bases at J; junction bases unmatched: 6. In germline, CDR1 is SGDLS, CDR2 YYNGEE. The CDR3 totals 15 residues. The CDR3 DNA sequence: TGTGCCAGCAGCGAGGGACAGGGGGTGTTTGGGGAGCTGTTTTTT. It encodes CASSEGQGVFGELFF.

The chain couples TRBV28 to TRBJ2-1, with 7 bases aligning to TRBD2. V lost 2 bases, J lost 2 bases, and 6 bases stayed unmatched. This CDR3 region has 16 residues. CDR1 MDHEN and CDR2 SYDVKM come from the germline V gene. Written as DNA, the CDR3 is TGTGCCAGCAGTTTAGCGGCCAGCGGGACCTACAATGAGCAGTTCTTC. Translated: CASSLAASGTYNEQFF.

The chain is built from TRBV14 and TRBJ1-1; possible D gene TRBD1, 6 bases. CDR3 length: 15 amino acids. CDR1 is SGHDN and CDR2 is FVKESK in the germline V gene. V lost 3 bases and J lost 7, with 18 bases in between. DNA of the CDR3: TGTGCCAGCAGCCAGCAGGGGACCGTGACCCTTGAAGCTTTCTTT. It translates to CASSQQGTVTLEAFF.

The CDR3 DNA follows: TGTGCCAGCAGTGAAGACAATCTCTTAGGTCAGCCCCAGCATTTT. Its protein product is CASSEDNLLGQPQHF. This chain joins TRBV2 and TRBJ1-5, with D unclear. Germline V lookup: CDR1 SNHLY, CDR2 FYNNEI. Trimming pared 1 base from V and 6 bases from J, leaving 13 bases between. The CDR3 covers 15 residues.

This clone was seen only once. This chain uses TRBV19 with TRBJ1-2, with D maybe TRBD1 (5 bases). V lost 4 bases and J lost 4, with 10 bases in between. The CDR3 has 13 residues. Looked up from germline, CDR1 is LNHDA and CDR2 is SQIVND (reference sequence). CDR3 in DNA: TGTGCCAGTAGTACCCCTGACAGCTATGGCTACACCTTC. It is translated as CASSTPDSYGYTF.

The rearrangement links TRBV4-1 to TRBJ1-1; 8 bases agree with TRBD1. The germline gives CDR1 MGHRA, CDR2 YSYEKL. CDR3 length: 16 residues. The ends lost 1 base at V and 1 base at J; junction bases unmatched: 5. The CDR3 sequence: CASSQGRGTGNTEAFF. The CDR3 DNA reads TGCGCCAGCAGCCAAGGGCGGGGGACAGGGAACACTGAAGCTTTCTTT.

With respect to this clone: In the same sample, other DNA sequences code for this CDR3. The chain combines TRBV5-6 with TRBJ2-1; D is uncertain. Trimming pared 1 base from V and 5 bases from J, leaving 1 base between. CDR1 is SGHDT and CDR2 is YYEEEE in the germline V gene. The CDR3 contains 11 residues. The CDR3 DNA is TGTGCCAGCAGCTTGAACAATGAGCAGTTCTTC. Translated, it gives CASSLNNEQFF.

This rearrangement joins TRBV5-1 to TRBJ2-5; 7 bases fit TRBD2. J lost 2 bases, V lost 2 bases, and 9 bases had no gene match. Germline CDR1 reads SGHRS; CDR2 reads YFSETQ. There are 16 residues in the CDR3. CDR3: CASSFDPAGRQETQYF. The DNA for the CDR3 is TGCGCCAGCAGCTTTGATCCAGCGGGGCGACAAGAGACCCAGTACTTC.